The 27 T cell receptor beta chains listed next were all sequenced from one sample in a study of cytomegalovirus exposure and HLA in healthy donors. The PCR employed 60 Vbeta primers together with 13 Jbeta primers. The method was immunoSEQ multiplex PCR; TCRdb's version includes in-frame clones alone and lacks a portion of them. The sample contains approximately 210,000 clones, roughly 77% of which appear only once. Source material: PBMCs. The receptors originated from a male donor in good health and CMV-seropositive.

The gene calls are TRBV2 and TRBJ1-6; TRBD1 agrees at 7 bases. There are 15 residues in the CDR3. J gave up 4 bases and V 3 bases, and 3 bases lay outside the gene matches. Germline V CDR1 and CDR2: SNHLY, FYNNEI. This CDR3 reads CASSDADRYNSPLHF. In DNA form, the CDR3 reads TGTGCCAGCAGTGACGCGGACAGGTATAATTCACCCCTCCACTTT. The complete variable domain, with remaining parts taken from reference TRBV2 and TRBJ1-6, reads EPEVTQTPSHQVTQMGQEVILRCVPISNHLYFYWYRQILGQKVEFLVSFYNNEISEKSEIFDDQFSVERPDGSNFTLKIRSTKLEDSAMYFCASSDADRYNSPLHFGNGTRLTVT.

This sequence joins TRBV21-1 and TRBJ2-3; TRBD1, the table's D call, lacks a check against the DNA. TRBV21-1 is reported as a pseudogene. The CDR3 has 16 amino acids. The CDR3 is CASSKGAGKTTDTQYF. The CDR3 DNA follows: TGTGCCAGCAGCAAAGGGGCAGGGAAGACCACAGATACGCAGTATTTT.

The rearrangement uses TRBV7-9 and TRBJ2-4, with 7 bases fitting TRBD1. Germline V gene lookup returns CDR1 SEHNR and CDR2 FQNEAQ (reference sequence). CDR3 size: 12 residues. Trimming removed 4 bases from V and 9 bases from J; junction bases left unmatched: 3. This chain's CDR3 is CASSSDRFIQYF. In nucleotides, the CDR3 is TGTGCCAGCAGCTCGGACAGGTTCATTCAGTACTTC.

This clone was seen just once. CDR3 sequence: CASSQDLRQGGTEAFF. CDR3 bases: TGTGCCAGCAGCCAAGACTTACGGCAGGGAGGAACTGAAGCTTTCTTT. The chain joins TRBV4-2 to TRBJ1-1; tentatively, D is TRBD1 (5 bases). CDR1 and CDR2 from the germline V gene are LGHNA and YNFKEQ. Between the trimmed V and J ends, which lost 0 bases and 5 bases, there was a span of 16 bases. This CDR3 has 16 residues.

This clone was detected only a few times. Other DNA sequences in the same sample also yield this CDR3. The chain employs TRBV19 and TRBJ2-1; 15 nucleotides agree with TRBD2. CDR1 LNHDA and CDR2 SQIVND come from the germline V gene (reference sequence). V was pared by 7 bases and J by 8 bases, with 12 bases of the junction left unmatched. The CDR3 is 17 residues long. The DNA of the CDR3 is TGTGCCAGTACCCCTGGACTAGCGGGGGGGTGGATATATGAGCAGTTCTTC. It specifies CASTPGLAGGWIYEQFF.

The chain uses TRBV13 and TRBJ2-3; D gene uncertain. Germline values: CDR1 PRHDT, CDR2 FYEKMQ (reference sequence). CDR3 length: 15 amino acids. Trimming stripped 5 bases from V and 0 bases from J, with 12 bases between. The CDR3 bases are TGTGCCAGCAGCACATTTGGCTCTAGCACAGATACGCAGTATTTT. Translating gives CASSTFGSSTDTQYF.

This clone was recorded once. The CDR3 sequence: CASSYRDGEGETQYF. The DNA for the CDR3 is TGTGCCAGCAGTTACCGGGACGGGGAGGGAGAGACCCAGTACTTC. The V and J genes are TRBV6-6 and TRBJ2-5; TRBD2 matches at 7 bases. The V gene's germline CDR1 is MNHNY and CDR2 SVGAGI (reference sequence). After removal of 2 bases from V and 4 bases from J, the junction contained 7 bases not matched to a gene. The CDR3 is made up of 15 amino acids.

CDR3 nucleotide sequence: TGCGCCAGCAGCCTGCGGACTAGCGGGAGGGGTGAGCAGTTCTTC. It encodes CASSLRTSGRGEQFF. The chain combines TRBV5-1 with TRBJ2-1, with TRBD2 matching over 15 bases. CDR3 size: 15 residues. Per germline, CDR1 SGHRS and CDR2 YFSETQ. Trimming took 4 bases from V and 9 from J; bases not matched to a gene: 5.

This clone was found once. The J gene is TRBJ1-1, the V gene TRBV28; 8 positions agree with TRBD1. Germline CDR1 reads MDHEN; CDR2 reads SYDVKM. This CDR3 has 15 amino acids. The V segment lost 10 bases and the J segment 5 bases; nucleotides outside the gene matches: 15. In DNA, the CDR3 is TGTGCCACCCACCTCAGGGGGCTGGGGTTGACTGAAGCTTTCTTT. It yields the protein CATHLRGLGLTEAFF.

This chain links TRBV5-1 with TRBJ2-3; TRBD1 aligns across 8 bases. CDR3 length: 16 residues. Losses at the gene ends were 4 bases for V and 1 base for J; bases not matched to a gene: 8. CDR1 SGHRS and CDR2 YFSETQ come from the germline V gene. This CDR3 is CASSIKTTGGTDTQYF. CDR3 DNA sequence: TGCGCCAGCAGCATAAAAACGACAGGGGGCACAGATACGCAGTATTTT.

The chain recombines TRBV2 with TRBJ1-2; 7 bases are a match to TRBD1. CDR1 and CDR2 from the germline V gene are SNHLY and FYNNEI. The CDR3 runs to 16 residues. V was pared by 1 base and J by 5 bases, with 10 bases of the junction left unmatched. CDR3 bases: TGTGCCAGCAGTGAAGGGGACAGCCCTGAGGGATATGGCTACACCTTC. Translating gives CASSEGDSPEGYGYTF.

This chain joins TRBV9 and TRBJ1-1; TRBD1 is a possible D gene (5 bases). Germline lookup yields CDR1 SGDLS and CDR2 YYNGEE. This CDR3 spans 16 amino acids. V gave up 3 bases and J gave up 6 bases, with 21 bases separating them. CDR3 DNA sequence: TGTGCCAGCAGCGCAGGGCCCTCCGGCAAAAAGGCTGAAGCTTTCTTT. This encodes CASSAGPSGKKAEAFF. The variable domain in full, completed from reference TRBV9 and TRBJ1-1, reads DSGVTQTPKHLITATGQRVTLRCSPRSGDLSVYWYQQSLDQGLQFLIQYYNGEERAKGNILERFSAQQFPDLHSELNLSSLELGDSALYFCASSAGPSGKKAEAFFGQGTRLTVV.

The chain links TRBV2 to TRBJ1-1; no definite D call. Germline CDR1 reads SNHLY; CDR2 reads FYNNEI. Trimming removed 1 base from V and 4 bases from J, with 7 bases in between. CDR3 length: 13 residues. The CDR3, as DNA: TGTGCCAGCAGTGAAGGTGCGGGCACTGAAGCTTTCTTT. Its translation is CASSEGAGTEAFF.

The V call is TRBV11-2, the J call TRBJ2-2, with TRBD2 matching 7 bases. V dropped 3 bases and J dropped 1; count of bases not matched to a gene: 5. The germline gives CDR1 SGHAT, CDR2 FQNNGV. The CDR3 is made up of 16 amino acids. CDR3 in DNA: TGTGCCAGCAGCTTGTCGGGACTACAGAACACCGGGGAGCTGTTTTTT. Its translation: CASSLSGLQNTGELFF.

J is TRBJ2-1 and V is TRBV5-6, with a weak D call TRBD2 (6 bases). This CDR3 comprises 15 residues. The germline CDR1 and CDR2 sequences are SGHDT and YYEEEE. The germline V and J ends were trimmed by 0 bases and 0 bases, with 7 bases remaining between them. This CDR3 reads CASSLAGDSYNEQFF. DNA of the CDR3: TGTGCCAGCAGCTTGGCGGGGGACTCCTACAATGAGCAGTTCTTC. The full variable domain, with the rest looked up from reference TRBV5-6 and TRBJ2-1, is DAGVTQSPTHLIKTRGQQVTLRCSPKSGHDTVSWYQQALGQGPQFIFQYYEEEERQRGNFPDRFSGHQFPNYSSELNVNALLLGDSALYLCASSLAGDSYNEQFFGPGTRLTVL.

The CDR3 DNA sequence: TGTGCCAGCAGCCTACGCAGGGAAGAGACCCAGTACTTC. Amino acids: CASSLRREETQYF. The gene calls are TRBV11-1 and TRBJ2-5; maybe TRBD1 (5 bases). CDR3 size: 13 residues. V lost 5 bases and J 3 bases, leaving 10 bases between the germline ends. Germline loops: CDR1 SGHAT, CDR2 FQDESV (reference sequence).

This chain links TRBV7-3 with TRBJ1-2, with 7 bases identical to TRBD1. This CDR3 is built from 14 residues. V lost 5 bases and J lost 8; bases outside the gene matches: 11. Per germline, CDR1 SGHTA and CDR2 FQGTGA. CDR3 loop: CASSQRDSSTGYTF. CDR3 in DNA: TGTGCCAGCAGCCAACGGGACAGCAGTACCGGCTACACCTTC.

The genes are TRBV30 and TRBJ2-5; D is unclear. Germline V CDR1 and CDR2: GTSNPN, SVGIG (reference sequence). The CDR3 runs 14 residues. Trimming pared 2 bases from V and 5 bases from J, leaving 15 bases between. The CDR3 bases are TGTGCCTGGAGTTCACACAGAAGTAAGGAGACCCAGTACTTC. This sequence encodes CAWSSHRSKETQYF.

This clone was recorded only once. The rearrangement links TRBV2 to TRBJ2-7, with 10 positions matching TRBD1. The CDR3 covers 15 residues. Germline-derived CDR1 and CDR2 are SNHLY and FYNNEI. Trimming removed 4 bases from V and 5 bases from J; junction bases left unmatched: 8. Written as DNA, the CDR3 is TGTGCCAGCAGTGGACCGGGACAGGGGTCCCACGAGCAGTACTTC. This gives the protein CASSGPGQGSHEQYF.

This chain links TRBV5-1 with TRBJ2-1; 11 bases align to TRBD2. The CDR3 has 17 residues. Germline V CDR1 and CDR2: SGHRS, YFSETQ. V was clipped by 0 bases and J by 7 bases; unmatched bases: 9. The CDR3 DNA follows: TGCGCCAGCAGCTTGGCCGAATTGCGACTAGCGGGAAATGAGCAGTTCTTC. It specifies CASSLAELRLAGNEQFF.

J is TRBJ1-4 and V is TRBV5-1, with TRBD1 identical over 12 bases. The CDR3 is 15 residues long. Looked up from germline, CDR1 is SGHRS and CDR2 is YFSETQ. The junction had 2 bases not matched to a gene; V was cut back by 0 bases and J by 8 bases. The CDR3 here is CASSLAGTGGEKLFF. The CDR3 nucleotides read TGCGCCAGCAGCTTGGCCGGGACAGGGGGCGAAAAACTGTTTTTT.

The table lists this clone with a count of one. In nucleotides, the CDR3 is TGTGCCAGCAGCGTAGTGGAGGGTCTCACAGATACGCAGTATTTT. It specifies CASSVVEGLTDTQYF. The chain has TRBV9 and TRBJ2-3; a weak D match, TRBD2 (6 bases). Germline V gives CDR1 SGDLS, CDR2 YYNGEE. This CDR3 is 15 amino acids long. V was pared by 0 bases and J by 2 bases, with 10 bases between.

The J gene is TRBJ1-3, the V gene TRBV9; unclear D gene. Trimming shortened V by 4 bases and J by 2 bases, and 13 bases separated the two germline ends. This CDR3 has 15 residues. Looked up from germline, CDR1 is SGDLS and CDR2 is YYNGEE. Here the CDR3 reads CASSSSRGTGNTIYF. The CDR3 nucleotides read TGTGCCAGCAGCTCTAGTCGGGGAACTGGAAACACCATATATTTT.

This chain connects TRBV7-2 to TRBJ1-1, with D possibly being TRBD1 (6 bases). This CDR3 is 15 amino acids long. V shed 3 bases and J shed 4 bases, with 15 bases lying between them. From germline, CDR1 is SGHTA and CDR2 FQGNSA. The CDR3 sequence is CASSFRGQSPTEAFF. The CDR3 DNA reads as TGTGCCAGCAGCTTTCGGGGACAAAGCCCCACTGAAGCTTTCTTT.

This chain uses TRBV4-3 with TRBJ2-1, with a weak D call TRBD1 (7 bases). Trimming took off 1 base at V and 4 bases at J, with 17 bases between the two ends. The CDR3 extends over 17 amino acids. Germline V gene sequence: CDR1 LGHNA, CDR2 YSLEER. CDR3 sequence reads: CASSQATRDSGYNEQFF. The DNA of the CDR3 is TGCGCCAGCAGCCAAGCCACCCGGGACAGCGGGTACAATGAGCAGTTCTTC.

This chain joins TRBV5-1 and TRBJ2-1, with 7 positions matching TRBD2. Germline trimming cut 6 bases from V and 7 bases from J; bases unmatched to any gene: 4. The CDR3 contains 12 residues. Germline V CDR1 and CDR2: SGHRS, YFSETQ. The CDR3 is CASISGGNEQFF. Written as DNA, the CDR3 is TGCGCCAGCATTTCCGGGGGGAATGAGCAGTTCTTC.

V usage is TRBV7-2 and J usage is TRBJ2-5; unclear D gene. The V end lost 2 bases, the J end lost 1 base, and 8 bases lay between the germline ends. The CDR3 extends over 14 amino acids. Germline V CDR1 and CDR2: SGHTA, FQGNSA. The CDR3 bases are TGTGCCAGCAGCTTAAATGGCCTCCAAGAGACCCAGTACTTC. Translation: CASSLNGLQETQYF.